This TCR beta chain was sequenced for a study of blood T cell repertoires in COVID-19. At the level of the study: Sites across the United States, Italy and Spain contributed samples from acute and convalescent COVID-19. In each case, the material was cDNA or gDNA derived from T cells, B-cell-depleted T cells, or PBMCs.

Original data processing: From reference gene primer amplification, estimates of nucleated cell counts were derived. Clones were read by immunoSEQ multiplex PCR, and TCRdb kept only the in-frame ones, dropping some. D and trimming come from the DNA, and the V and J calls and clone size come from that table. The sample contains fewer than 30,000 clones, around 86% of which appear only once. The receptor's source is a human donor in a cohort sampled during active COVID-19. Sequences were obtained from peripheral blood.

The chain's CDR3 is CASSFGMRDGTEAFF. The DNA of the CDR3 is TGTGCCAGCAGTTTTGGGATGAGGGATGGCACTGAAGCTTTCTTT. V is TRBV28 and J is TRBJ1-1; no clear D gene. V was pared by 3 bases and J by 4 bases, with 15 bases between. Germline CDR1 and CDR2: MDHEN and SYDVKM. The CDR3 has 15 amino acids.